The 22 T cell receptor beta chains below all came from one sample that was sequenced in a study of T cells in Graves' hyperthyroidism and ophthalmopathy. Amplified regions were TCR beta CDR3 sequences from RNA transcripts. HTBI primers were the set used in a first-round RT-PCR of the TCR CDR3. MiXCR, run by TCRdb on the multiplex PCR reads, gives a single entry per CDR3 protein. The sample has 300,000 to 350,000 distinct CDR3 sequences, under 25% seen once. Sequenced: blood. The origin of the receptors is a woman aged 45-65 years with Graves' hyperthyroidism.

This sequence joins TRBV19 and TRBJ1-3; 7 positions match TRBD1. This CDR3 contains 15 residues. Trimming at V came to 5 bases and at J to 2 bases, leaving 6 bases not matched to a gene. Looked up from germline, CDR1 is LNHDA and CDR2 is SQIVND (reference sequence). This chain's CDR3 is CASSPSTGTGNTIYF. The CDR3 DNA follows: TGTGCCAGTAGTCCCTCGACAGGGACTGGAAACACCATATATTTT.

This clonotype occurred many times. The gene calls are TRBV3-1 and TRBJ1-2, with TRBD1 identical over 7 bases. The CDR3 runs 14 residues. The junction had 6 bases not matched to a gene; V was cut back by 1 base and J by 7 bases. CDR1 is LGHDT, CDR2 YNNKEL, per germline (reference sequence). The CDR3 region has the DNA TGTGCCAGCAGCCAAGGACAGGGTTGGAGTGGCTACACCTTC. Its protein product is CASSQGQGWSGYTF. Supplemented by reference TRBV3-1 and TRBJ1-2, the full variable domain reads DTAVSQTPKYLVTQMGNDKSIKCEQNLGHDTMYWYKQDSKKFLKIMFSYNNKELIINETVPNRFSPKSPDKAHLNLHINSLELGDSAVYFCASSQGQGWSGYTFGSGTRLTVV.

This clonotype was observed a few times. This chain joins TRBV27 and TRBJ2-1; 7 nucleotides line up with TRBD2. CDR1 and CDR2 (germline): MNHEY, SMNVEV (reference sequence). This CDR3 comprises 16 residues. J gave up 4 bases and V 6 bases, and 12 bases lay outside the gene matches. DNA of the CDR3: TGTGCCAGCAGAAATCCTATGGGCGGGAGTTACAATGAGCAGTTCTTC. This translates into CASRNPMGGSYNEQFF.

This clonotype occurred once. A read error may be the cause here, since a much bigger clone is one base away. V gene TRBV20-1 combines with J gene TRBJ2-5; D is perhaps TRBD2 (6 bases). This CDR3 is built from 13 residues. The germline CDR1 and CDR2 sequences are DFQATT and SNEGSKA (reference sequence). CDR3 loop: CSARDGGRETRYF. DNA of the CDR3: TGCAGTGCTAGAGATGGGGGGAGAGAGACCCGGTACTTC.

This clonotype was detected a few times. This CDR3 reads CASSNTRDRVGETQYF. The CDR3 nucleotides are TGTGCCAGCAGCAACACACGGGACAGGGTAGGGGAGACCCAGTACTTC. The V gene is TRBV7-9, the J gene TRBJ2-5, with 9 bases aligning to TRBD1. The CDR3 length is 16 residues. V was clipped by 5 bases and J by 5 bases; unmatched bases: 12. Germline V gives CDR1 SEHNR, CDR2 FQNEAQ (reference sequence).

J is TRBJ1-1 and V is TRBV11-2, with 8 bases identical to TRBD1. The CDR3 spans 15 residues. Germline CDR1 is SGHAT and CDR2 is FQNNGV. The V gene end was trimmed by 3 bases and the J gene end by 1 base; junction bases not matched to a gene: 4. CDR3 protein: CASSLGTGENTEAFF. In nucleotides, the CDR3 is TGTGCCAGCAGCTTGGGGACAGGAGAGAACACTGAAGCTTTCTTT.

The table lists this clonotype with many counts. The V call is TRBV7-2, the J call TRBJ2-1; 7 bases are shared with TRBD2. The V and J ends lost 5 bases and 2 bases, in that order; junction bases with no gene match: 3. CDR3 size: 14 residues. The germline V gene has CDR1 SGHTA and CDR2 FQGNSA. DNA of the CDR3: TGTGCCAGCAGCATTAGCGGGCCCTACAATGAGCAGTTCTTC. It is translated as CASSISGPYNEQFF.

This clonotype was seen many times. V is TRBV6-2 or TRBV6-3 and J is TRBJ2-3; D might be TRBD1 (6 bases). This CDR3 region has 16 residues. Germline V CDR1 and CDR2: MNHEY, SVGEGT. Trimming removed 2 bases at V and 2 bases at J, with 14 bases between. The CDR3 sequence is CASSYEAGVPTDTQYF. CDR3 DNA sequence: TGTGCCAGCAGTTACGAGGCAGGGGTGCCCACAGATACGCAGTATTTT.

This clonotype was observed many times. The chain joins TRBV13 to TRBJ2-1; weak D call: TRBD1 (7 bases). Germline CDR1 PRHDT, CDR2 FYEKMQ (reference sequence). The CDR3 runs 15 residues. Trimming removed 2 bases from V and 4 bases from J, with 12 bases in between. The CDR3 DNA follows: TGTGCCAGCAGCTTACTCAGGGGGACTTACAATGAGCAGTTCTTC. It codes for CASSLLRGTYNEQFF.

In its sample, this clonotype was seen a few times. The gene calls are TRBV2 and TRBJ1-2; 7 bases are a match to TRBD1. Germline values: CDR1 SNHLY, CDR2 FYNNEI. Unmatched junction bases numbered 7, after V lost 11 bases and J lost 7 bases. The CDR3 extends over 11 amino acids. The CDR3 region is CAQGGIGGYTF. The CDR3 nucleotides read TGTGCCCAGGGGGGGATCGGTGGCTACACCTTC.

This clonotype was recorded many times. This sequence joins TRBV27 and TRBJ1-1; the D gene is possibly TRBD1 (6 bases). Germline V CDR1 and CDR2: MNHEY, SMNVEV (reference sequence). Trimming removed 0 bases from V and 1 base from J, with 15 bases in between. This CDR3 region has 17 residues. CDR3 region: CASSLSPGASGNTEAFF. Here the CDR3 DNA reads TGTGCCAGCAGTTTATCCCCGGGGGCAAGTGGGAACACTGAAGCTTTCTTT.

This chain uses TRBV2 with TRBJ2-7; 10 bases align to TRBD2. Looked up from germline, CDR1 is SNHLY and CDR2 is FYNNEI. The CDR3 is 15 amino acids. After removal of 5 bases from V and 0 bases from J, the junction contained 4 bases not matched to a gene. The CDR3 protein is CASSSWTSGSYEQYF. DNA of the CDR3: TGTGCCAGCAGTTCTTGGACTAGCGGCTCCTACGAGCAGTACTTC. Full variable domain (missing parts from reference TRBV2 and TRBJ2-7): EPEVTQTPSHQVTQMGQEVILRCVPISNHLYFYWYRQILGQKVEFLVSFYNNEISEKSEIFDDQFSVERPDGSNFTLKIRSTKLEDSAMYFCASSSWTSGSYEQYFGPGTRLTVT.

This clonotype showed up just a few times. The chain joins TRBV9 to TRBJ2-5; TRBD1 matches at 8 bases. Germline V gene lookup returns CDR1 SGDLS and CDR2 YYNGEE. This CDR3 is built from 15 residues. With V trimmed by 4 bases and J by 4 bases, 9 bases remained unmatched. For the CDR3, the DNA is TGTGCCAGCAGCCAGGGGGCTAGCGCTTCAGAGACCCAGTACTTC. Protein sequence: CASSQGASASETQYF.

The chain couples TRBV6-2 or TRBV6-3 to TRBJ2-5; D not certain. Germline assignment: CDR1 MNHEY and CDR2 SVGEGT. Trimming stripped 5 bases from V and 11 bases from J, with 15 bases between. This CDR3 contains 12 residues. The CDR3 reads CASSAIRDQQYF. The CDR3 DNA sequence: TGTGCCAGCAGTGCGATAAGAGACCAGCAGTACTTC.

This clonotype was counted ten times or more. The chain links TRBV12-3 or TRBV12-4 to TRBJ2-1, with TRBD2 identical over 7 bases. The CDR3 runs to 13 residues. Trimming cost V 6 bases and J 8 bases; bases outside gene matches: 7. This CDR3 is CASRPGRADEQFF. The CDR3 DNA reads TGTGCCAGCAGACCGGGGAGGGCCGATGAGCAGTTCTTC.

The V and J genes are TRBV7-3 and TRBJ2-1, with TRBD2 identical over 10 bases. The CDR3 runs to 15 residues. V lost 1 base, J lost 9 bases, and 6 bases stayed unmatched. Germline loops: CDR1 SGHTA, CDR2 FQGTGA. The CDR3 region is CASSLKAGGLVEQFF. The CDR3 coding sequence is TGTGCCAGCAGCTTAAAAGCGGGGGGGCTTGTTGAGCAGTTCTTC.

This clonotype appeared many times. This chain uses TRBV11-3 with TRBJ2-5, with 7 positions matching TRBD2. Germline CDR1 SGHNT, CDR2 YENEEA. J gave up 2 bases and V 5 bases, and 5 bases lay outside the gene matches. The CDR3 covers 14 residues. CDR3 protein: CASSVNSGQETQYF. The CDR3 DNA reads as TGTGCCAGCAGCGTGAATAGCGGGCAAGAGACCCAGTACTTC.

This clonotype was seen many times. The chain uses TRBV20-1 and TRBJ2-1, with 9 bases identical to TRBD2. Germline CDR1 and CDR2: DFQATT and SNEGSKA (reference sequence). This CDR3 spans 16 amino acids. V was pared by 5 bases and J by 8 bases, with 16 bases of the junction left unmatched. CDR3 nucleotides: TGCAGTGCTCCTCGAAGTCGGGCGGGAGGGCCCCATGAGCAGTTCTTC. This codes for CSAPRSRAGGPHEQFF.

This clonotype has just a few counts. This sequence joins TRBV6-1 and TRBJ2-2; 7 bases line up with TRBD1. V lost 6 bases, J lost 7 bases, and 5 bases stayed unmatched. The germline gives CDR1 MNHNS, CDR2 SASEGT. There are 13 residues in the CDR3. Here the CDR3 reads CASRRQGGGELFF. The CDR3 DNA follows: TGTGCCAGCAGAAGACAGGGCGGCGGGGAGCTGTTTTTT.

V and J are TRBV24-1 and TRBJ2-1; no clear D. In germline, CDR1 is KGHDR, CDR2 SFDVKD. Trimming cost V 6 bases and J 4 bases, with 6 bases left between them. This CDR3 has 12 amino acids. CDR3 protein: CATSISYNEQFF. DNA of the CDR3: TGTGCCACCAGTATAAGTTACAATGAGCAGTTCTTC.

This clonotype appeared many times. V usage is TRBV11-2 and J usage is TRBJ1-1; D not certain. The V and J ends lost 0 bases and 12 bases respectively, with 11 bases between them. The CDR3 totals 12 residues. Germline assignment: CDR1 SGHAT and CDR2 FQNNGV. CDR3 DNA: TGTGCCAGCAGCTTAGATCGCCATGATTCTTTCTTT. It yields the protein CASSLDRHDSFF.

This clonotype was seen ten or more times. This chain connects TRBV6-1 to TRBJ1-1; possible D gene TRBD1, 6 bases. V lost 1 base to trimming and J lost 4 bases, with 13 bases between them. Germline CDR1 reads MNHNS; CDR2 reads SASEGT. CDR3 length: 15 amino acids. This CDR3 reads CASSEDRAWSTEAFF. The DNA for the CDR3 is TGTGCCAGCAGTGAAGACAGGGCCTGGAGCACTGAAGCTTTCTTT.